Listed below are T cell receptor beta chains from one sample, sequenced in a study of blood T cell repertoires in COVID-19. The protocol was immunoSEQ multiplex PCR, while the TCRdb copy is restricted to in-frame clones and leaves out a portion. Of 250,000 to 300,000 clones in the sample, over 80% were seen once. The sample was peripheral blood. These TCRs come from a woman between 40 and 50 years old who had recovered from COVID-19. Both conserved end residues are part of each CDR3. D genes are given only for firm matches. Clone size is given for some rows only: seen once, a few or many times, or a class if the clone is expanded.

TRBJ2-3 | . | TRBD1 | TRBV4-1 | TGCGCCAGCAGCCCACCCGGGACAGGAACTAGCTCTAGCACAGATACGCAGTATTTT | CASSPPGTGTSSSTDTQYF
TRBJ2-2 | . | TRBD1 | TRBV5-1 | TGCGCCAGCAGCGACGGGACAGTCACCGGGGAGCTGTTTTTT | CASSDGTVTGELFF
TRBJ1-5 | . | . | TRBV5-1 | TGCGCCAGCAGCCAAGGCCCGGCGGACAATCAGCCCCAGCATTTT | CASSQGPADNQPQHF
TRBJ1-2 | . | . | TRBV10-3 | TGTGCCATCAGTGGCAGCCGCGGAGAGTATGGCTACACCTTC | CAISGSRGEYGYTF
TRBJ2-1 | . | TRBD1 | TRBV18 | TGTGCCAGCTCACTCACCATGGACAGGTCCTCCTACAATGAGCAGTTCTTC | CASSLTMDRSSYNEQFF
TRBJ2-6 | . | TRBD1 | TRBV5-6 | TGTGCCAGCAGCTTGTACAGGGGGCCTTCAGGGGCAGGGGCCAACGTCCTGACTTTC | CASSLYRGPSGAGANVLTF
TRBJ1-3 | many | . | TRBV6-1 | TGTGCCAGCAGTGAGGGACAAATACAAAACACCATATATTTT | CASSEGQIQNTIYF
TRBJ1-1 | . | TRBD1 | TRBV12-5 | TGTGCTAGTGAACCGGGACAGGAAAGGTGGAACACTGAAGCTTTCTTT | CASEPGQERWNTEAFF
TRBJ1-3 | . | . | TRBV10-3 | TGTGCCATCGGCGAGGCCGCCGGAAACACCATATATTTT | CAIGEAAGNTIYF
TRBJ1-3 | . | . | TRBV5-1 | TGCGCCAGCAGTACAGGGACGCCTGGAAACACCATATATTTT | CASSTGTPGNTIYF
TRBJ1-2 | . | TRBD1 | TRBV14 | TGTGCCAGCAGTTCCCACCCACCCGGGACAGTCTATGGCTACACCTTC | CASSSHPPGTVYGYTF
TRBJ2-3 | . | . | TRBV7-2 | TGTGCCAGCAGCTTAGAAGACTCTGGAGATACGCAGTATTTT | CASSLEDSGDTQYF
TRBJ2-1 | . | TRBD2 | TRBV3-1/TRBV3-2 | TGTGCCAGCAGCGGTCTGACTAGCGGGGGGGGAAATGAGCAGTTCTTC | CASSGLTSGGGNEQFF
TRBJ2-5 | . | . | TRBV6-6 | TGTGCCAGCAGTTACCAGGGAATAGAGACCCAGTACTTC | CASSYQGIETQYF
TRBJ1-1 | . | . | TRBV2 | TGTGCCAGCAGGAAACAGGGCTCGAACACTGAAGCTTTCTTT | CASRKQGSNTEAFF
TRBJ1-4 | . | . | TRBV27 | TGTGCCAGCAGTTTCAGGGTTGAAGAAAAACTGTTTTTT | CASSFRVEEKLFF
TRBJ1-6 | . | TRBD1 | TRBV3-1/TRBV3-2 | TGTGCCAGCAGCCAGACAGGGGTTAATTCACCCCTCCACTTT | CASSQTGVNSPLHF
TRBJ1-4 | . | . | TRBV5-5 | TGTGCCAGCAGCCCGGACAGCCTAGAAAAACTGTTTTTT | CASSPDSLEKLFF
TRBJ2-1 | . | TRBD2 | TRBV2 | TGTGCCAGCAGTGAGTCTGGACTAGCGGGGGTGGGTGAGCAGTTCTTC | CASSESGLAGVGEQFF
TRBJ1-1 | . | . | TRBV5-1 | TGCGCCAGCAGCTTACAGGGAGGGGACACTGAAGCTTTCTTT | CASSLQGGDTEAFF
TRBJ2-5 | . | . | TRBV21-1 | TGTGCCAGCAGCATCGACAGGGTTGTGACCCAGTACTTC | CASSIDRVVTQYF
TRBJ1-5 | . | TRBD1 | TRBV4-1 | TGCGCCAGCAGCCAAAGACAGGGATTGGGTCAGCCCCAGCATTTT | CASSQRQGLGQPQHF
TRBJ1-2 | . | . | TRBV9 | TGTGCCAGCAGCCTCGGCGGAGGCAAGGGCTACACCTTC | CASSLGGGKGYTF
TRBJ2-3 | . | TRBD1 | TRBV2 | TGTGCCACGAAGACAGGGGGAAGTGTAGATACGCAGTATTTT | CATKTGGSVDTQYF
TRBJ2-2 | . | . | TRBV18 | TGTGCCAGCTCCCCCAGGTACGGCAGAAACACCGGGGAGCTGTTTTTT | CASSPRYGRNTGELFF
TRBJ1-5 | . | . | TRBV7-8 | TGTGCCAGCAGCCGGGCGGATCAGCCCCAGCATTTT | CASSRADQPQHF
TRBJ1-2 | . | TRBD1 | TRBV7-9 | TGTGCCAGCAGCTTAAGTGAATCAGGGGGATTGTATGGCTACACCTTC | CASSLSESGGLYGYTF
TRBJ1-1 | . | . | TRBV10-3 | TGTGCCATCAGCCCTTGGGGGGGCAGAACTGAGAACACTGAAGCTTTCTTT | CAISPWGGRTENTEAFF
TRBJ1-1 | . | . | TRBV15 | TGTGCCACCAGCAGGGCCCAGGGTGAAGCTTTCTTT | CATSRAQGEAFF
TRBJ2-5 | . | . | TRBV29-1 | TGCAGCGCCCCCCCTGGGGCAGGGGAGACCCAGTACTTC | CSAPPGAGETQYF
TRBJ2-5 | . | . | TRBV6-2/TRBV6-3 | TGTGCCAGCAGTCTTCAATCACGGGGGACCCAGTACTTC | CASSLQSRGTQYF
TRBJ1-2 | . | TRBD1 | TRBV18 | TGTGCCAGCTCACCATTTACAGGGGGCAACTATGGCTACACCTTC | CASSPFTGGNYGYTF